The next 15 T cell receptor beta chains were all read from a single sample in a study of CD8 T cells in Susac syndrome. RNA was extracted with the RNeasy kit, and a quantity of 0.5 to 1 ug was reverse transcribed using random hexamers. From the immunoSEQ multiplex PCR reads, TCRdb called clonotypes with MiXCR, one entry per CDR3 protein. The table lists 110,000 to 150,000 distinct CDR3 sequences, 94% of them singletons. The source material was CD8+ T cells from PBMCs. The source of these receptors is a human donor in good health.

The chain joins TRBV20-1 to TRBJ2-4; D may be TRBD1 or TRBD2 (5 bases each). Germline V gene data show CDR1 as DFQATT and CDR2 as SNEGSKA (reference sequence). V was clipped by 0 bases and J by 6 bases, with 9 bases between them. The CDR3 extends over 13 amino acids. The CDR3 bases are TGCAGTGCTAGAGAATACGGGACAAACATTCAGTACTTC. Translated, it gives CSAREYGTNIQYF.

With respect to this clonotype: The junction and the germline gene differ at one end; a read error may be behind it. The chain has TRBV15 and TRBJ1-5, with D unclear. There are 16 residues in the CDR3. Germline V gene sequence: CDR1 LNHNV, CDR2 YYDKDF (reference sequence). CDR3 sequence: CATRRDPGKLGQPQHF. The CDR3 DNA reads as TGTGCCACCAGAAGAGATCCAGGCAAACTGGGCCAGCCCCAGCATTTT.

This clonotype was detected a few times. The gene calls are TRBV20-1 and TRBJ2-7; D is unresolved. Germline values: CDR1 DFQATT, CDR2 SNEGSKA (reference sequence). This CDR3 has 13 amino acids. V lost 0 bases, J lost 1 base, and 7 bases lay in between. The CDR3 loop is CSARDLFSYEQYF. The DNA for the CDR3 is TGCAGTGCTAGAGATCTTTTTTCCTACGAGCAGTACTTC.

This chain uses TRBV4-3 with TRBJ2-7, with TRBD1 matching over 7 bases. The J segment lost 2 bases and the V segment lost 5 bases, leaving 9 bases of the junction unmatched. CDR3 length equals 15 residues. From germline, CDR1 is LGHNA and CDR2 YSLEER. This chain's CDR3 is CASSIRDSKAYEQYF. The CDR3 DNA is TGCGCCAGCAGCATCCGGGACAGCAAGGCCTACGAGCAGTACTTC.

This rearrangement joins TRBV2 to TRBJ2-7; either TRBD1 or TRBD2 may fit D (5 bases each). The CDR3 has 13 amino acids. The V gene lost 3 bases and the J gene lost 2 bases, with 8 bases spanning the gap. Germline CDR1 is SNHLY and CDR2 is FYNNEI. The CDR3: CASSDPGPYEQYF. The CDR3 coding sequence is TGTGCCAGCAGTGACCCGGGACCCTACGAGCAGTACTTC.

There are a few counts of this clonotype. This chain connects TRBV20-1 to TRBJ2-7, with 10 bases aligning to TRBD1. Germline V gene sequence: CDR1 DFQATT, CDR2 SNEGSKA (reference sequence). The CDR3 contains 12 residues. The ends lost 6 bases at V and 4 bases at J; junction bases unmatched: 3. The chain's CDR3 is CSARDRGYEQYF. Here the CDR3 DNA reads TGCAGTGCCCGGGACAGGGGATACGAGCAGTACTTC.

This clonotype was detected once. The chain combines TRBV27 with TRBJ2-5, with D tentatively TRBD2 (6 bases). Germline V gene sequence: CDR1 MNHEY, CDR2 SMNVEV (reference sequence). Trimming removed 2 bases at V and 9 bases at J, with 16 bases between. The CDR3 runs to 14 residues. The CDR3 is CASSLIVGGDPQYF. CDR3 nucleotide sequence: TGTGCCAGCAGTTTAATTGTGGGGGGAGACCCCCAGTACTTC.

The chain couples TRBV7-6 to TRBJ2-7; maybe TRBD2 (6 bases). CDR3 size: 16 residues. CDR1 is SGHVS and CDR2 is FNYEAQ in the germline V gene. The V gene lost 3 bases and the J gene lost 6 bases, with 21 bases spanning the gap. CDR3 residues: CASSFSSGEGYGEQYF. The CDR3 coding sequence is TGTGCCAGCAGCTTTTCCTCGGGAGAAGGCTACGGCGAGCAGTACTTC.

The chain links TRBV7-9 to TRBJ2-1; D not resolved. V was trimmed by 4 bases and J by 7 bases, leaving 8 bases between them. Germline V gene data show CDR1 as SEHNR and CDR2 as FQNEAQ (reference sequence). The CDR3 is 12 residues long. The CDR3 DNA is TGTGCCAGCAGCTCCGTCCCAAATGAGCAGTTCTTC. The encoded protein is CASSSVPNEQFF.

The CDR3 spells CSGKGPLEQFF. DNA of the CDR3: TGCAGTGGCAAGGGCCCCCTGGAGCAGTTCTTC. This chain uses TRBV20-1 with TRBJ2-1; D is unresolved. The CDR3 consists of 11 residues. Germline V gives CDR1 DFQATT, CDR2 SNEGSKA (reference sequence). The V end lost 7 bases, the J end lost 10 bases, and 14 bases lay between the germline ends.

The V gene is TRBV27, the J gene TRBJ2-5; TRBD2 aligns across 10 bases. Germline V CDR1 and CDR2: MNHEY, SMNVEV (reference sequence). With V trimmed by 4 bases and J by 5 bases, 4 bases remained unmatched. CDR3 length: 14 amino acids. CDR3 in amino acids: CASSSGTSVETQYF. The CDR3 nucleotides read TGTGCCAGCAGTTCCGGGACTAGCGTGGAGACCCAGTACTTC.

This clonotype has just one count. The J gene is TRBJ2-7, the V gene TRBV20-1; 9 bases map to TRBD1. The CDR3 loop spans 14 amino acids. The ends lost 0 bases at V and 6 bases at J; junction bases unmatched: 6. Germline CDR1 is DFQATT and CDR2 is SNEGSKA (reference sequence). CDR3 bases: TGCAGTGCTAGAGATTTGGGACAGGGTCTCGAGCAGTACTTC. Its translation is CSARDLGQGLEQYF.

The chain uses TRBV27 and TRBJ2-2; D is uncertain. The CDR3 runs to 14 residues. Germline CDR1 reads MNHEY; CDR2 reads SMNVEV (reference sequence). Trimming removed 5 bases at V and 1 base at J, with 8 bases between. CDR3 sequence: CASSPGLNTGELFF. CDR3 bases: TGTGCCAGCAGTCCTGGGCTGAACACCGGGGAGCTGTTTTTT.

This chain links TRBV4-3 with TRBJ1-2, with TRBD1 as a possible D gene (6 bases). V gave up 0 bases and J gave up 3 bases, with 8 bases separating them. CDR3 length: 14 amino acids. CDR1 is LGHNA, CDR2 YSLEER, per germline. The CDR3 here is CASSQDGGYYGYTF. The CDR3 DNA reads TGCGCCAGCAGCCAAGACGGGGGCTACTATGGCTACACCTTC.

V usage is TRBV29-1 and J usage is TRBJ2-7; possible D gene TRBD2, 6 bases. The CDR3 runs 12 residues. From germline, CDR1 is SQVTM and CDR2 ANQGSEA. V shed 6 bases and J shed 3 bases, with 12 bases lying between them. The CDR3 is CSVGTDGYEQYF. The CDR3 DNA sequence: TGCAGCGTGGGGACTGACGGCTACGAGCAGTACTTC.